These 14 T cell receptor beta chains came from one sample sequenced in a study of response to subunit inactivated influenza vaccine. MiXCR was run by TCRdb on the RT-PCR reads, yielding one entry per CDR3 protein. The data contain hundreds of thousands of distinct CDR3 sequences, less than 30% of them singletons. Sequencing was performed on CD4+ T cells sorted from PBMCs, taken more than 4 days after vaccination. The receptors shown here come from a man between 50 and 59 years old who received an inactivated influenza vaccine.

This chain links TRBV5-6 with TRBJ2-7, with TRBD1 identical over 7 bases. The CDR3 is 16 amino acids. From germline, CDR1 is SGHDT and CDR2 YYEEEE. Trimming took 0 bases from V and 2 from J; bases not matched to a gene: 8. The CDR3 here is CASSLAEDRYTYEQYF. Written as DNA, the CDR3 is TGTGCCAGCAGCTTGGCAGAGGACAGGTACACCTACGAGCAGTACTTC.

This clonotype was picked up one time. This chain joins TRBV20-1 and TRBJ2-4, with D unclear. The CDR3 is 13 residues long. Germline CDR1 is DFQATT and CDR2 is SNEGSKA (reference sequence). The V end lost 2 bases, the J end lost 0 bases, and 5 bases lay between the germline ends. Written as DNA, the CDR3 is TGCAGTGCTAGAAACCTAGCCAAAAACATTCAGTACTTC. It encodes CSARNLAKNIQYF.

This clonotype appeared a few times. V and J are TRBV10-3 and TRBJ2-5; tentatively, D is TRBD2 (5 bases). Germline values: CDR1 ENHRY, CDR2 SYGVKD. Trimming took 4 bases from V and 0 from J, leaving 12 bases between them. The CDR3 contains 15 residues. As DNA, the CDR3 is TGTGCCATCAGTGCCCCTGGGAGAGACCAAGAGACCCAGTACTTC. Translation gives CAISAPGRDQETQYF.

This rearrangement joins TRBV20-1 to TRBJ2-6; tentative D call: TRBD1 (5 bases). The germline gives CDR1 DFQATT, CDR2 SNEGSKA (reference sequence). CDR3 length: 16 residues. V was shortened by 0 bases and J by 0 bases, with 9 bases between the two germline ends. The CDR3 spells CSARDGAYSGANVLTF. CDR3 DNA: TGCAGTGCTAGAGATGGGGCATACTCTGGGGCCAACGTCCTGACTTTC.

V is TRBV6-2 or TRBV6-3 and J is TRBJ2-3; 11 bases line up with TRBD1. The CDR3 covers 18 residues. Germline assignment: CDR1 MNHEY and CDR2 SVGEGT. V dropped 0 bases and J dropped 3; count of bases not matched to a gene: 8. The CDR3 here is CASSYSGLDRGRTDTQYF. The CDR3, as DNA: TGTGCCAGCAGTTACTCAGGTCTGGACAGGGGGCGAACAGATACGCAGTATTTT.

CDR3 sequence reads: CASSLAGTEPNEKLFF. For the CDR3, the DNA is TGCGCCAGCAGCTTGGCCGGGACAGAGCCGAATGAAAAACTGTTTTTT. The chain links TRBV5-1 to TRBJ1-4; 7 bases line up with TRBD1. The CDR3 runs 16 residues. Germline V gives CDR1 SGHRS, CDR2 YFSETQ. The V gene end was trimmed by 0 bases and the J gene end by 5 bases; junction bases not matched to a gene: 7. Combining the CDR3 with reference TRBV5-1 and TRBJ1-4 gives the whole variable domain KAGVTQTPRYLIKTRGQQVTLSCSPISGHRSVSWYQQTPGQGLQFLFEYFSETQRNKGNFPGRFSGRQFSNSRSEMNVSTLELGDSALYLCASSLAGTEPNEKLFFGSGTQLSVL.

This clonotype was detected a few times. The chain has TRBV5-1 and TRBJ2-3; no reliable D call. The CDR3 consists of 17 residues. Germline lookup yields CDR1 SGHRS and CDR2 YFSETQ. Trimming took 4 bases from V and 6 from J, leaving 24 bases between them. CDR3 nucleotide sequence: TGCGCCAGCAGCCCAAACCCCGGTGATAGCAGTGGTGATACGCAGTATTTT. Its protein is CASSPNPGDSSGDTQYF.

The chain is built from TRBV13 and TRBJ2-7; the match to TRBD1 covers 7 bases. The ends lost 4 bases at V and 3 bases at J; junction bases unmatched: 12. The CDR3 contains 16 residues. Germline lookup yields CDR1 PRHDT and CDR2 FYEKMQ (reference sequence). The CDR3 DNA follows: TGTGCCAGCAGCTCAGGAGTCGCAGGGGGTAGCTACGAGCAGTACTTC. It translates to CASSSGVAGGSYEQYF.

The sample holds a few counts of this clonotype. This chain links TRBV5-1 with TRBJ2-5; 12 bases match TRBD1. The CDR3 extends over 17 amino acids. Germline CDR1 and CDR2: SGHRS and YFSETQ. Trimming removed 2 bases from V and 5 bases from J; junction bases left unmatched: 10. CDR3 coding DNA: TGCGCCAGCAGCTTACCGGTGGGACAGGGGGCGTCGGAGACCCAGTACTTC. Its translation is CASSLPVGQGASETQYF. Using reference TRBV5-1 and TRBJ2-5 for the parts outside the CDR3, the full variable domain is KAGVTQTPRYLIKTRGQQVTLSCSPISGHRSVSWYQQTPGQGLQFLFEYFSETQRNKGNFPGRFSGRQFSNSRSEMNVSTLELGDSALYLCASSLPVGQGASETQYFGPGTRLLVL.

This clonotype came up a few times. The chain links TRBV7-9 to TRBJ2-3; tentatively, D is TRBD1 (6 bases). Trimming stripped 5 bases from V and 0 bases from J, with 12 bases between. The germline V gene has CDR1 SEHNR and CDR2 FQNEAQ (reference sequence). This CDR3 has 15 residues. The CDR3 loop reads CASSRGQSSTDTQYF. The CDR3 region has the DNA TGTGCCAGCAGCCGCGGACAGTCTAGCACAGATACGCAGTATTTT.

In its sample, this clonotype was seen a few times. The chain couples TRBV6-2 or TRBV6-3 to TRBJ2-3, with D possibly being TRBD2 (5 bases). The V gene lost 7 bases and the J gene lost 3 bases, with 14 bases spanning the gap. CDR3 length: 14 amino acids. Germline assignment: CDR1 MNHEY and CDR2 SVGEGT. Here the CDR3 DNA reads TGTGCCAGCAAGAGCGGCCGGGGAACAGATACGCAGTATTTT. This gives the protein CASKSGRGTDTQYF.

This clonotype was seen a few times. The V gene is TRBV20-1, the J gene TRBJ2-5; a possible D gene is TRBD2 (6 bases). Trimming stripped 6 bases from V and 7 bases from J, with 18 bases between. The germline V gene has CDR1 DFQATT and CDR2 SNEGSKA (reference sequence). The CDR3 contains 13 residues. CDR3 loop: CSASDPDGGTQYF. The CDR3, as DNA: TGCAGTGCCTCCGACCCGGACGGGGGGACCCAGTACTTC.

This clonotype was seen a handful of times. V and J are TRBV24-1 and TRBJ2-5; D ambiguous. V lost 1 base and J 5 bases, leaving 10 bases between the germline ends. CDR1 and CDR2 from the germline V gene are KGHDR and SFDVKD. The CDR3 loop spans 14 amino acids. The CDR3 bases are TGTGCCACCAGTGATTTTGGCGGAGATGAGACCCAGTACTTC. Its protein product is CATSDFGGDETQYF.

This clonotype was detected a few times. The chain employs TRBV3-1 and TRBJ2-5; unclear D gene. CDR1 LGHDT and CDR2 YNNKEL come from the germline V gene (reference sequence). The CDR3 consists of 16 residues. V was cut by 4 bases and J by 0 bases, with 15 bases left in between. As DNA, the CDR3 is TGTGCCAGCAGCCCCCCCCCGGCAGCGAACCAAGAGACCCAGTACTTC. It specifies CASSPPPAANQETQYF.